This T cell receptor (beta chain) was sequenced for a study of technical replicates of blood from a few donors. TCRdb's table, derived via immunoSEQ multiplex PCR, lists solely in-frame clones and lacks some. The sample has 65,000 to 85,000 clones; approximately 97% are singletons. The germline V gene has CDR1 SQVTM and CDR2 ANQGSEA. Losses at the gene ends were 5 bases for V and 6 bases for J; bases not matched to a gene: 17. The CDR3 has 18 residues. The receptor was derived from a human donor in good health. This chain connects TRBV29-1 to TRBJ2-2; 11 bases are shared with TRBD1. The sequenced sample was T cells isolated from PBMCs. CDR3 region: CSVRLRPGQGVVAGELFF. CDR3 bases: TGCAGCGTTCGGTTACGGCCGGGACAGGGGGTTGTAGCCGGGGAGCTGTTTTTT.